This TCR beta chain derives from a study of brain T cells in children with intractable seizures. Overall study results and limits: Pre- and post-surgery blood differed in depth, so pre-surgery absences may be undersampling. Only CDR3 sequence similarity suggested viral specificity, without known HCMV serostatus.

As regards this clone: The target antigen is unknown.

Sequencing was limited to surgery cases with top T cell transcript signatures in brain tissue. The CDR3 sequence is 14 residues long. Losses at the gene ends were 2 bases for V and 3 bases for J; bases not matched to a gene: 0. The V gene's germline CDR1 is MNHNS and CDR2 SASEGT. Clones were read by immunoSEQ multiplex PCR, and TCRdb kept only the in-frame ones, dropping some. Of 35,000 to 50,000 clones listed, 90% are singletons. The chain links TRBV6-1 to TRBJ2-2; 7 nucleotides align to TRBD1. The sample in question was peripheral blood, obtained at surgery. This TCR was recovered from a girl under 10 years old with tuberous sclerosis and intractable seizures. The chain's CDR3 is CASSEQGDTGELFF. Written as DNA, the CDR3 is TGTGCCAGCAGTGAACAGGGGGACACCGGGGAGCTGTTTTTT.